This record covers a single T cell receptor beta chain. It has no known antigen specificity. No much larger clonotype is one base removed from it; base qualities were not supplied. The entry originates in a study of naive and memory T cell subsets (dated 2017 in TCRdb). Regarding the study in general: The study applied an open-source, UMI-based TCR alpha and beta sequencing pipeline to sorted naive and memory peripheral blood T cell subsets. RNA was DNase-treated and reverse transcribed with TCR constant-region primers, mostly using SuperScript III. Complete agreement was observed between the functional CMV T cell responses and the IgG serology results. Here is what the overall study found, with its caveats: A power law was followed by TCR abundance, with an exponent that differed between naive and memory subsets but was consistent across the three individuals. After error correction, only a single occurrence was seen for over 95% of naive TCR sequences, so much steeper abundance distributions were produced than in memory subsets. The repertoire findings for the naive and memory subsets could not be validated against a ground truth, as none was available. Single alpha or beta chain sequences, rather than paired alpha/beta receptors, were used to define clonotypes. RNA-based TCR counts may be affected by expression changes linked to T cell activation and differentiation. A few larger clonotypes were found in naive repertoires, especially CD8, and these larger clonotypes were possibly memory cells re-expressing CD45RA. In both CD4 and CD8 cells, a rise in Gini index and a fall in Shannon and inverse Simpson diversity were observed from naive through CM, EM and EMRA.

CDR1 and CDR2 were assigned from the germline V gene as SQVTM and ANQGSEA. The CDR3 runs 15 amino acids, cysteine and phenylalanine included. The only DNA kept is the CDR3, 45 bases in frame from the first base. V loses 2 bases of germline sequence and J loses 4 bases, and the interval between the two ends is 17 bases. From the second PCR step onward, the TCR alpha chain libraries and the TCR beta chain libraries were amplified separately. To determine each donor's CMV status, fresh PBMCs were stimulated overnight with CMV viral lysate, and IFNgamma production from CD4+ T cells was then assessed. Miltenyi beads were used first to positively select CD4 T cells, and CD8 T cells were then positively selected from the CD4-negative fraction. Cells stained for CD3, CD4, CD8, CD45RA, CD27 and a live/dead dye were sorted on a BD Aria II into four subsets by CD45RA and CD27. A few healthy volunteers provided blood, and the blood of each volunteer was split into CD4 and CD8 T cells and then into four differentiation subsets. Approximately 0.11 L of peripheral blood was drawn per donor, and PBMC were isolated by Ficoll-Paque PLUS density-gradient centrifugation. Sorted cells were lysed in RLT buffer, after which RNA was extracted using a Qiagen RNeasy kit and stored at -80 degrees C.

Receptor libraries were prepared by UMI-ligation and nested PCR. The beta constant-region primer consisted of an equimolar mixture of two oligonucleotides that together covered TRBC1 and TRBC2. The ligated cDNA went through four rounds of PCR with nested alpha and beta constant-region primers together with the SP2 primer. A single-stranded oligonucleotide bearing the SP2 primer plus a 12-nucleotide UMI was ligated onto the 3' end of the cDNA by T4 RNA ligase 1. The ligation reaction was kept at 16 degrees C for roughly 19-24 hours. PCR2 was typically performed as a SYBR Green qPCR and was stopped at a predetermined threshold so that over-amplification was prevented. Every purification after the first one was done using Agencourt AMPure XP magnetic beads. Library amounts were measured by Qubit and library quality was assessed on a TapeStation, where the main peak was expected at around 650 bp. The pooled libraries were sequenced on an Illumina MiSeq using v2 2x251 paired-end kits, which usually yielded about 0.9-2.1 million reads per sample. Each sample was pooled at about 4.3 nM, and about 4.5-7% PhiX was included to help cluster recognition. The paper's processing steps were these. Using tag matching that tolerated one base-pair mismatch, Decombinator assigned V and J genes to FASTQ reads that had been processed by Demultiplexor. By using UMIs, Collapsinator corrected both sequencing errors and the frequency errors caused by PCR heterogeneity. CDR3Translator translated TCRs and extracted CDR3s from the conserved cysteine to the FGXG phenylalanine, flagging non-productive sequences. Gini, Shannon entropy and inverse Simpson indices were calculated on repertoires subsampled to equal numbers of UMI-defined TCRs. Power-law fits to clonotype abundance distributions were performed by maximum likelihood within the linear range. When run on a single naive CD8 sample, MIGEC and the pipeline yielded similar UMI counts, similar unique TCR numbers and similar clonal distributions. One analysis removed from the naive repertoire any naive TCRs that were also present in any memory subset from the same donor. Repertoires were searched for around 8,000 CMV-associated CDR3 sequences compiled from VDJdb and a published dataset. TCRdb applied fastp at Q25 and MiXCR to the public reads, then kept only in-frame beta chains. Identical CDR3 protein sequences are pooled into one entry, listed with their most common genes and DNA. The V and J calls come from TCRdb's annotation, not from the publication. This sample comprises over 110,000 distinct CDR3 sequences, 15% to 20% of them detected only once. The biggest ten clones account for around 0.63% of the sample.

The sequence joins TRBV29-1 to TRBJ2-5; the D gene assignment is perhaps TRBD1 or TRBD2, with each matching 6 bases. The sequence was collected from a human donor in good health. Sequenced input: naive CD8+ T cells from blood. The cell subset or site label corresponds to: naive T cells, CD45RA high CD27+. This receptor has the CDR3 CSVERRGGGGETQYF. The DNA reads TGCAGCGTTGAACGCAGAGGGGGAGGAGGAGAGACCCAGTACTTC.